This T cell receptor (beta chain) was identified during a study of blood T cell repertoires in COVID-19 (dated by TCRdb to 2019 to 2021). Regarding the study in general: The collaborator samples originated in the United States, Italy and Spain and spanned the acute and convalescent phases of COVID-19. The material from the prospective study consisted of cDNA or gDNA derived from T cells, B-cell-depleted T cells, or PBMCs. Subjects who had been exposed to COVID-19, were actively infected with it, or had recovered from it provided the deeply sampled blood TCRbeta repertoires that made up the dataset. The repertoires were made available in a free public database intended to serve as a resource for research on the immune response to SARS-CoV-2. The samples were drawn from the first 160 participants of the ongoing ImmuneRACE study and from over 950 subjects provided by 6 global collaborators. Nearly every sample came with metadata listing a de-identified subject ID, COVID-19 status, age in years and sex. Where available, HLA class I and class II types were taken from metadata supplied by the sample provider and were not determined by assay-based typing. Paper-wide results and their limitations: Clinical and demographic metadata were provided uncurated, with the amount varying by source and participant.

As encoded in the germline V gene, CDR1 is SGHVS while CDR2 is FQNEAQ. Deletion took 5 bases off V and 6 bases off J, with a span of 16 bases between the germline ends. Its CDR3 holds 15 amino acids, cysteine through phenylalanine. The read is trimmed to its CDR3 DNA, 45 bases read in frame from base 1. Each collaborating institution followed its own protocols to collect whole blood in K2EDTA tubes. For TCRbeta analysis, collaborators shipped samples as frozen whole blood, isolated PBMCs, or DNA extracted from either of those sample types. TCRbeta CDR3 regions were amplified from genomic DNA by means of the immunoSEQ Assay, a bias-controlled multiplex PCR. In the source study's methods: Within the assay, amplification of reference gene primers was used to estimate how many nucleated cells each sample contained. Sequence reads were collapsed and filtered to measure the absolute abundance of every unique TCRbeta CDR3 rearrangement. For each sample, productive Simpson clonality was calculated as the square root of Simpson's diversity index across productive rearrangements. TCRdb re-hosts the immuneACCESS table, in-frame sequences only. Its copies lack some clones; in the studies checked, an unresolved V gene accounts for under half of them, and the cause for the rest is not known. The V and J calls and clone size were taken over from that table, and D and trimming were inferred from the DNA. This sample is represented by fewer than 100,000 clones; about nine tenths of them were singletons. 1.9% of the sample is held by the ten biggest clonotypes.

Concerning this clone: Its binding antigen is unknown. No qualities accompany the bases; no much larger clone lies one base away.

This sequence was found in a woman between 50 and 59 years old in a cohort sampled during active COVID-19. The rearrangement combines TRBV7-8 with TRBJ2-2; a tentative D call is TRBD2 (6 bases match). Sequenced: peripheral blood. CDR3 reads: CASSTWSSGPGELFF. Here is the DNA: TGTGCCAGCAGCACCTGGAGTAGCGGCCCCGGGGAGCTGTTTTTT.